This T cell receptor (beta chain) was recorded in a study of blood T cell repertoires in COVID-19. Across the whole study: T cells, B-cell-depleted T cells, or PBMCs provided the cDNA or gDNA that served as material.

J lost 4 bases, V lost 1 base, and 6 bases had no gene match. In germline, CDR1 is SGDLS, CDR2 YYNGEE. There are 15 residues in the CDR3. Sequencing used immunoSEQ multiplex PCR; TCRdb keeps in-frame clones, though not all of them. In the table there are about 25,000 clones, 80% to 85% of which are singletons. The rearrangement joins TRBV9 to TRBJ2-7; TRBD1 matches 9 bases. The material sequenced was peripheral blood. The TCR was taken from a man between 65 and 85 years old with acute or convalescent COVID-19. The CDR3 is CASSVSGQGLYEQYF. As DNA, the CDR3 is TGTGCCAGCAGCGTATCGGGACAGGGATTGTACGAGCAGTACTTC.